These 11 T cell receptor beta chains share one sample of origin, sequenced in a study of shared clonotypes between healthy human individuals. Assay used: immunoSEQ multiplex PCR; TCRdb lists only in-frame clones, some missing. The sample records 550,000 to 800,000 clones, approximately 79% being singletons. Sequenced input: memory CD4+ T cells sorted from blood. Subset: CD45RA-negative fraction. Receptors originate from a woman between 25 and 40 years old in good health.

This sequence joins TRBV28 and TRBJ2-5; 9 bases fit TRBD1. The DNA matches TRBJ2-7 better at its end, which makes the J call doubtful. Germline V lookup: CDR1 MDHEN, CDR2 SYDVKM. The CDR3 contains 13 residues. CDR3 region: CASKPGQGGEQYF. The DNA of the CDR3 is TGTGCCAGCAAACCGGGACAGGGAGGCGAGCAGTACTTC.

This clone occurred a few times. The chain links TRBV7-6 to TRBJ2-3, with D unresolved. The germline V gene has CDR1 SGHVS and CDR2 FNYEAQ. The length of the CDR3 is 15 residues. Trimming removed 4 bases from V and 2 bases from J, with 13 bases in between. CDR3 residues: CASSSAPGYTDTQYF. The CDR3 coding sequence is TGTGCCAGCAGCTCAGCCCCCGGGTACACAGATACGCAGTATTTT.

The table lists this clone with a few counts. V and J are TRBV20-1 and TRBJ1-1; D is ambiguous. CDR1 is DFQATT and CDR2 is SNEGSKA in the germline V gene (reference sequence). Trimming took off 6 bases at V and 6 bases at J, with 11 bases between the two ends. The CDR3 is 11 amino acids. CDR3 region: CSALSVAEAFF. In DNA form, the CDR3 reads TGCAGTGCCTTATCCGTGGCTGAAGCTTTCTTT.

This chain connects TRBV5-6 to TRBJ2-7; 8 bases map to TRBD2. The germline V gene encodes CDR1 SGHDT and CDR2 YYEEEE. This CDR3 is 15 amino acids long. V was clipped by 0 bases and J by 4 bases; unmatched bases: 6. CDR3 sequence: CASSLAGGLKYEQYF. The DNA of the CDR3 is TGTGCCAGCAGCTTGGCGGGGGGGCTAAAATACGAGCAGTACTTC.

This clone was counted a few times. The chain uses TRBV14 and TRBJ2-1, with TRBD2 matching 10 bases. The J segment lost 5 bases and the V segment lost 2 bases, leaving 12 bases of the junction unmatched. The germline V gene encodes CDR1 SGHDN and CDR2 FVKESK. There are 18 residues in the CDR3. The CDR3 sequence is CASSQSWSSGRPNNEQFF. The CDR3 coding sequence is TGTGCCAGCAGCCAATCTTGGTCTAGCGGGAGACCCAACAATGAGCAGTTCTTC.

This clone was observed a single time. The gene calls are TRBV27 and TRBJ2-2, with 12 nucleotides matching TRBD1. Per the germline V gene, CDR1 is MNHEY and CDR2 is SMNVEV (reference sequence). The CDR3 has 16 amino acids. V dropped 6 bases and J dropped 7; count of bases not matched to a gene: 9. The CDR3 reads CASRAGGQGAIGELFF. The CDR3 DNA reads TGTGCCAGCAGGGCCGGGGGACAGGGGGCTATCGGGGAGCTGTTTTTT.

The chain has TRBV10-1 and TRBJ1-1, with D tentatively TRBD1 (6 bases). With 3 bases removed from V and 4 bases from J, the gap between germline ends came to 12 bases. The length of the CDR3 is 14 residues. Looked up from germline, CDR1 is WNHNN and CDR2 is SYGVQD (reference sequence). DNA of the CDR3: TGCGCCAGCAGTGAAGGGGGGAAGATCACTGAAGCTTTCTTT. This gives the protein CASSEGGKITEAFF.

This chain joins TRBV18 and TRBJ2-7, with D possibly called TRBD1 or TRBD2 (5 bases each). Trimming took off 3 bases at V and 3 bases at J, with 12 bases between the two ends. The germline V gene has CDR1 KGHSH and CDR2 LQKENI. The CDR3 is made up of 14 amino acids. The CDR3 sequence: CASSPPGPYYEQYF. The CDR3 DNA reads as TGTGCCAGCTCACCTCCGGGACCCTACTACGAGCAGTACTTC. Complete variable domain (other parts from reference TRBV18 and TRBJ2-7): NAGVMQNPRHLVRRRGQEARLRCSPMKGHSHVYWYRQLPEEGLKFMVYLQKENIIDESGMPKERFSAEFPKEGPSILRIQQVVRGDSAAYFCASSPPGPYYEQYFGPGTRLTVT.

A word on this clone: Distinct nucleotide sequences in the sample also encode this CDR3. The chain carries TRBV6-1 and TRBJ2-3; 9 bases are a match to TRBD2. The trim removed 6 bases at V and 1 base at J, leaving 2 bases unmatched. The CDR3 is made up of 14 amino acids. In germline, CDR1 is MNHNS, CDR2 SASEGT. The CDR3 DNA reads as TGTGCCAGCAGGACTAGCGGTGGCACAGATACGCAGTATTTT. It yields the protein CASRTSGGTDTQYF.

A single count supports this clone. V is TRBV28 and J is TRBJ1-5, with 9 nucleotides matching TRBD1. There are 12 residues in the CDR3. After removal of 9 bases from V and 6 bases from J, the junction contained 3 bases not matched to a gene. Germline CDR1 and CDR2: MDHEN and SYDVKM. In nucleotides, the CDR3 is TGTGCCAGTGACAGGGGGTTTCAGCCCCAGCATTTT. It specifies CASDRGFQPQHF. Based on the CDR3 plus reference TRBV28 and TRBJ1-5, the full variable domain is DVKVTQSSRYLVKRTGEKVFLECVQDMDHENMFWYRQDPGLGLRLIYFSYDVKMKEKGDIPEGYSVSREKKERFSLILESASTNQTSMYLCASDRGFQPQHFGDGTRLSIL.

The CDR3 sequence is CASSSVTSYGDTQYF. The CDR3 DNA reads TGTGCCAGCAGCTCCGTTACTAGTTATGGAGATACGCAGTATTTT. The rearrangement joins TRBV7-2 to TRBJ2-3, with D possibly matching TRBD2 (5 bases). Germline lookup yields CDR1 SGHTA and CDR2 FQGNSA. The CDR3 loop spans 15 amino acids. Trimming removed 4 bases from V and 5 bases from J, with 16 bases in between.